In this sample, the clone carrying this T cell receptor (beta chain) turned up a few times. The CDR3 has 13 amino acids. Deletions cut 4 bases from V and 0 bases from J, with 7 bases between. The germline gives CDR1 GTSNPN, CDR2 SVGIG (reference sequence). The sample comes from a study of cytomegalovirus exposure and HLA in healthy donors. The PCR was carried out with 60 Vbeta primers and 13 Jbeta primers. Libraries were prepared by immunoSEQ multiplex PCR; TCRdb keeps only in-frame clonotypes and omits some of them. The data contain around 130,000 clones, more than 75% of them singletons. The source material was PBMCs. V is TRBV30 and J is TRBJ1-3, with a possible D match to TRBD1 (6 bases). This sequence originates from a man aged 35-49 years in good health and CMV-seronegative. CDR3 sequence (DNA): TGTGCCTGGACCAGGGGCTCTGGAAACACCATATATTTT. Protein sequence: CAWTRGSGNTIYF.